This passage covers 23 T cell receptor beta chains from one sample sequenced in a study of OX40 agonist ivuxolimab in advanced cancers. Sequenced by immunoSEQ multiplex PCR; TCRdb stores in-frame clones only, minus some. The table has about 33,000 clones, less than 85% seen once. The material sequenced was CD4+ or CD8+ T cells sorted from blood, taken in a trial of the OX40 agonist ivuxolimab. The source of these receptors is an adult with an advanced solid tumor such as melanoma, head and neck, liver or kidney cancer.

The chain's CDR3 is CASSLPGGLPDTQYF. The CDR3 DNA reads as TGTGCCAGCAGCTTACCGGGGGGGCTCCCAGATACGCAGTATTTT. V gene TRBV7-9 combines with J gene TRBJ2-3; 8 positions match TRBD2. V gave up 2 bases and J gave up 4 bases; unmatched junction bases: 5. CDR3 length: 15 amino acids. Germline CDR1 SEHNR, CDR2 FQNEAQ (reference sequence).

This clone came up once. This chain connects TRBV6-6 to TRBJ2-1; no clear D gene. The CDR3 has 16 residues. The V end was cut by 0 bases, the J end by 2 bases, with 11 bases between. Germline CDR1 and CDR2: MNHNY and SVGAGI (reference sequence). The CDR3 sequence: CASSYSVGLTYNEQFF. The CDR3, as DNA: TGTGCCAGCAGTTACTCGGTGGGCCTTACCTACAATGAGCAGTTCTTC.

This chain joins TRBV27 and TRBJ1-1; D is possibly TRBD1 (6 bases). Germline V CDR1 and CDR2: MNHEY, SMNVEV (reference sequence). Trimming left V 6 bases short and J 6 bases short, with 20 bases between. The CDR3 spans 15 residues. The CDR3 sequence is CASRDLQGRLAEAFF. The CDR3 DNA follows: TGTGCCAGCAGGGATTTACAGGGTAGGTTAGCTGAAGCTTTCTTT.

The V gene is TRBV5-6, the J gene TRBJ1-2, with TRBD1 matching over 9 bases. V gave up 4 bases and J gave up 4 bases; unmatched junction bases: 8. The CDR3 loop spans 15 amino acids. Germline V gene sequence: CDR1 SGHDT, CDR2 YYEEEE. CDR3 region: CASSIRDREFYGYTF. The DNA of the CDR3 is TGTGCCAGCAGCATCCGGGACAGGGAATTCTATGGCTACACCTTC.

The J gene is TRBJ2-1, the V gene TRBV5-1; D gene unclear. V shed 3 bases and J shed 4 bases, with 8 bases lying between them. Germline V gives CDR1 SGHRS, CDR2 YFSETQ. The CDR3 sequence is 13 residues long. CDR3 sequence: CASSSRPYNEQFF. Written as DNA, the CDR3 is TGCGCCAGCAGCTCCCGGCCGTACAATGAGCAGTTCTTC.

Only one count was recorded for this clone. The CDR3 is CASSPPGGQGWYEQYF. The CDR3 DNA reads as TGTGCCAGCAGCCCTCCCGGGGGACAGGGCTGGTACGAGCAGTACTTC. V gene TRBV7-9 combines with J gene TRBJ2-7; 9 bases are shared with TRBD1. The CDR3 spans 16 residues. The ends lost 5 bases at V and 4 bases at J; junction bases unmatched: 12. Germline CDR1 SEHNR, CDR2 FQNEAQ (reference sequence).

This chain links TRBV5-4 with TRBJ2-7; D gene unclear. Germline V lookup: CDR1 SGHNT, CDR2 YYREEE (reference sequence). The CDR3 totals 14 residues. V was shortened by 4 bases and J by 1 base, with 12 bases between the two germline ends. The chain's CDR3 is CASSLYTDSYEQYF. The CDR3 DNA is TGTGCCAGCAGCCTTTACACCGATTCCTACGAGCAGTACTTC.

The chain uses TRBV28 and TRBJ2-1, with D possibly being TRBD2 (5 bases). The germline V and J ends were trimmed by 1 base and 3 bases, with 13 bases remaining between them. The CDR3 extends over 16 amino acids. Germline assignment: CDR1 MDHEN and CDR2 SYDVKM. CDR3 amino acids: CASSLYSTGFYNEQFF. In DNA, the CDR3 is TGTGCCAGCAGTTTATACTCTACGGGGTTCTACAATGAGCAGTTCTTC.

This chain uses TRBV19 with TRBJ1-2, with 7 bases aligning to TRBD1. This CDR3 is built from 13 residues. The germline V gene encodes CDR1 LNHDA and CDR2 SQIVND (reference sequence). The junction had 4 bases not matched to a gene; V was cut back by 5 bases and J by 4 bases. The CDR3 nucleotides read TGTGCCAGTAGTTCCGGGACAGCCTATGGCTACACCTTC. Residues: CASSSGTAYGYTF.

This clone was counted a single time. The chain uses TRBV30 and TRBJ2-3; TRBD2 aligns across 8 bases. This CDR3 contains 16 residues. Germline-derived CDR1 and CDR2 are GTSNPN and SVGIG (reference sequence). The V and J ends lost 2 bases and 4 bases, in that order; junction bases with no gene match: 11. The CDR3 DNA reads as TGTGCCTGGAGTCTAGTGGCGGGGGGCGGGGCAGATACGCAGTATTTT. This sequence encodes CAWSLVAGGGADTQYF.

J is TRBJ2-7 and V is TRBV28; D not resolved. Germline V gene data show CDR1 as MDHEN and CDR2 as SYDVKM. The V end lost 5 bases, the J end lost 2 bases, and 19 bases lay between the germline ends. This CDR3 is built from 16 residues. For the CDR3, the DNA is TGTGCCAGCAGTGAAGCGACTCCCCGACCCCCCTACGAGCAGTACTTC. Translating gives CASSEATPRPPYEQYF.

This clone occurred once. Distinct nucleotide sequences in the sample also encode this CDR3. The chain is built from TRBV6-1 and TRBJ1-1, with D possibly matching TRBD1 (5 bases). Germline V gene sequence: CDR1 MNHNS, CDR2 SASEGT. The CDR3 is 14 residues long. V lost 1 base to trimming and J lost 2 bases, with 8 bases between them. The CDR3 DNA reads TGTGCCAGCAGTGAAGGTGGGGGTAACACTGAAGCTTTCTTT. This gives the protein CASSEGGGNTEAFF.

The V call is TRBV5-1, the J call TRBJ2-1; D gene unclear. CDR3 size: 11 residues. Germline V CDR1 and CDR2: SGHRS, YFSETQ. V was cut by 0 bases and J by 7 bases, with 2 bases left in between. CDR3 loop: CASSLGNEQFF. CDR3 DNA sequence: TGCGCCAGCAGCTTGGGAAATGAGCAGTTCTTC.

The J gene is TRBJ1-5, the V gene TRBV28; 7 bases map to TRBD1. The CDR3 spans 14 residues. V was pared by 1 base and J by 8 bases, with 5 bases of the junction left unmatched. Germline CDR1 and CDR2: MDHEN and SYDVKM. CDR3 amino acids: CASSLSDRVKPQHF. DNA of the CDR3: TGTGCCAGCAGTTTATCTGACAGGGTCAAGCCCCAGCATTTT.

The chain carries TRBV13 and TRBJ2-7, with D tentatively TRBD1 (5 bases). Trimming stripped 4 bases from V and 3 bases from J, with 13 bases between. The CDR3 sequence is 14 residues long. The germline CDR1 and CDR2 sequences are PRHDT and FYEKMQ (reference sequence). The CDR3 nucleotides are TGTGCCAGCAGCTCTAGACAGAGCGTCTACGAGCAGTACTTC. It encodes CASSSRQSVYEQYF.

V and J are TRBV7-6 and TRBJ2-7, with TRBD1 as a possible D gene (5 bases). CDR3 size: 13 residues. V was cut by 1 base and J by 3 bases, with 7 bases left in between. Germline CDR1 and CDR2: SGHVS and FNYEAQ. The CDR3 reads CASSLGQYYEQYF. The CDR3 nucleotides are TGTGCCAGCAGCTTAGGACAGTACTACGAGCAGTACTTC.

This clone was detected only a few times. The CDR3 region is CASGTGFDSNQPQHF. CDR3 coding DNA: TGTGCCAGCGGGACAGGGTTCGATAGCAATCAGCCCCAGCATTTT. The rearrangement links TRBV2 to TRBJ1-5, with TRBD1 matching over 9 bases. Trimming took 8 bases from V and 0 from J; bases not matched to a gene: 5. The CDR3 is made up of 15 amino acids. The germline CDR1 and CDR2 sequences are SNHLY and FYNNEI. Using reference TRBV2 and TRBJ1-5 for the parts outside the CDR3, the full variable domain is EPEVTQTPSHQVTQMGQEVILRCVPISNHLYFYWYRQILGQKVEFLVSFYNNEISEKSEIFDDQFSVERPDGSNFTLKIRSTKLEDSAMYFCASGTGFDSNQPQHFGDGTRLSIL.

This clone has only one observation. The J gene is TRBJ1-4, the V gene TRBV27; D ambiguous. The CDR3 runs to 14 residues. The V gene lost 3 bases and the J gene lost 5 bases, with 10 bases spanning the gap. The germline V gene encodes CDR1 MNHEY and CDR2 SMNVEV (reference sequence). CDR3 DNA: TGTGCCAGCAGTTTCTCAAGCGGGAATGAAAAACTGTTTTTT. Its protein is CASSFSSGNEKLFF.

The CDR3 reads CASSIRGLATEAFF. In nucleotides, the CDR3 is TGTGCCAGCAGCATCAGGGGGCTCGCCACTGAAGCTTTCTTT. V is TRBV28 and J is TRBJ1-1; 8 nucleotides agree with TRBD1. CDR3 length: 14 amino acids. Germline CDR1 and CDR2: MDHEN and SYDVKM. With 6 bases clipped from V and 4 bases from J, the junction kept 7 bases outside the gene matches.

The chain has TRBV27 and TRBJ2-6; the D is unclear. This CDR3 spans 11 amino acids. Between the trimmed V and J ends, which lost 4 bases and 11 bases, there was a span of 6 bases. Germline values: CDR1 MNHEY, CDR2 SMNVEV (reference sequence). The DNA of the CDR3 is TGTGCCAGCAGTTCCAGCCACGTCCTGACTTTC. Its protein is CASSSSHVLTF.

The CDR3 spells CASSVGSPDTQYF. CDR3 DNA: TGTGCCAGCAGCGTAGGGAGTCCAGATACGCAGTATTTT. The J gene is TRBJ2-3, the V gene TRBV9; D remains unclear. V was pared by 0 bases and J by 4 bases, with 6 bases between. CDR1 and CDR2 from the germline V gene are SGDLS and YYNGEE. The CDR3 loop spans 13 amino acids.

Note on this clone: A read error may explain this, as a much larger clone is one base away. This chain uses TRBV7-8 with TRBJ1-2; D is possibly TRBD1 (5 bases). The length of the CDR3 is 13 residues. Trimming shortened V by 3 bases and J by 0 bases, and 5 bases separated the two germline ends. CDR1 and CDR2 (germline): SGHVS, FQNEAQ. The CDR3 nucleotides are TGTGCCAGCAGCTTGGGACCTAACTATGGCTACACCTTC. Amino acids: CASSLGPNYGYTF.

By share of the sample, this clone is medium-sized. The V and J genes are TRBV30 and TRBJ1-4, with TRBD1 as a possible D gene (6 bases). The V and J ends lost 1 base and 7 bases respectively, with 13 bases between them. The CDR3 has 14 amino acids. Germline V lookup: CDR1 GTSNPN, CDR2 SVGIG (reference sequence). This CDR3 reads CAWSEGGDAEKLFF. The CDR3 nucleotides are TGTGCCTGGAGTGAGGGGGGGGACGCTGAAAAACTGTTTTTT.